This T cell receptor (beta chain) was retrieved from a study of blood T cells in healthy people across ages. Germline V gene sequence: CDR1 LGHDT, CDR2 YNNKEL (reference sequence). The CDR3 runs to 14 residues. The V and J ends lost 2 bases and 1 base respectively, with 6 bases between them. Primers used in a second PCR of roughly 7 to 12 cycles were a sample-barcoded 5' primer and a J-beta primer mix. Each CDR3 protein gets one entry after TCRdb re-called the 5' RACE reads with MiXCR. The table shows 550,000 to 600,000 distinct CDR3 sequences, with roughly 28% occurring only once. The gene calls are TRBV3-1 and TRBJ2-4; D not certain. Sequencing was done on a sample of blood. The receptor comes from a woman in her seventies in good health. The CDR3 is CASSQQVAKNIQYF. The DNA for the CDR3 is TGTGCCAGCAGCCAACAGGTGGCCAAAAACATTCAGTACTTC.